Listed here are 6 T cell receptor beta chains from one sample, sequenced in a study of T cell responses to AZD1222 COVID-19 vaccine. Method: immunoSEQ multiplex PCR; TCRdb's copy keeps in-frame clones and lacks some. The table lists 150,000 or so clones, roughly 92% of them singletons. The source was peripheral blood, collected on day 0 of AZD1222 vaccination. These receptors came from an adult in good health.

The chain couples TRBV3-1 (or the pseudogene TRBV3-2) to TRBJ2-7; 7 bases align to TRBD1. Per germline, CDR1 LGHDT and CDR2 YNNKEL (reference sequence). The CDR3 is made up of 14 amino acids. With 4 bases clipped from V and 1 base from J, the junction kept 4 bases outside the gene matches. As DNA, the CDR3 is TGTGCCAGCAGCCTTGGGACAGATTCCTACGAGCAGTACTTC. Translating it yields CASSLGTDSYEQYF.

This clone was counted once. The chain uses TRBV7-2 and TRBJ1-1; D possibly corresponds to TRBD1 (6 bases). Germline loops: CDR1 SGHTA, CDR2 FQGNSA. The V end lost 5 bases, the J end lost 4 bases, and 17 bases lay between the germline ends. This CDR3 has 15 amino acids. CDR3 sequence: CASSPTQGVGTEAFF. In DNA form, the CDR3 reads TGTGCCAGCAGCCCGACACAGGGCGTGGGCACTGAAGCTTTCTTT. The variable domain in full, with the rest retrieved from reference TRBV7-2 and TRBJ1-1, is GAGVSQSPSNKVTEKGKDVELRCDPISGHTALYWYRQSLGQGLEFLIYFQGNSAPDKSGLPSDRFSAERTGGSVSTLTIQRTQQEDSAVYLCASSPTQGVGTEAFFGQGTRLTVV.

The chain uses TRBV7-2 and TRBJ1-1, with D perhaps matching TRBD1 (6 bases). The V gene lost 1 base and the J gene lost 1 base, with 7 bases spanning the gap. Germline V gene lookup returns CDR1 SGHTA and CDR2 FQGNSA. The CDR3 is 14 amino acids. The CDR3 here is CASSLGTANTEAFF. The DNA of the CDR3 is TGTGCCAGCAGCTTAGGGACAGCGAACACTGAAGCTTTCTTT.

The rearrangement uses TRBV7-9 and TRBJ1-2; 7 bases are shared with TRBD1. Germline lookup yields CDR1 SEHNR and CDR2 FQNEAQ (reference sequence). CDR3 size: 14 residues. V shed 3 bases, J shed 3 bases, and the junction held 4 bases outside the gene matches. CDR3 in amino acids: CASSFRQGYYGYTF. CDR3 DNA sequence: TGTGCCAGCAGCTTCAGACAGGGCTACTATGGCTACACCTTC. Supplemented by reference TRBV7-9 and TRBJ1-2, the full variable domain reads DTGVSQNPRHKITKRGQNVTFRCDPISEHNRLYWYRQTLGQGPEFLTYFQNEAQLEKSRLLSDRFSAERPKGSFSTLEIQRTEQGDSAMYLCASSFRQGYYGYTFGSGTRLTVV.

The chain joins TRBV5-4 to TRBJ2-1; TRBD1 is a possible D gene (5 bases). The CDR3 consists of 15 residues. Germline values: CDR1 SGHNT, CDR2 YYREEE (reference sequence). Trimming took off 0 bases at V and 0 bases at J, with 7 bases between the two ends. DNA for the CDR3: TGTGCCAGCAGCTTGGGACAGAGCTCCTACAATGAGCAGTTCTTC. This sequence encodes CASSLGQSSYNEQFF. Full variable domain (rest looked up from reference TRBV5-4 and TRBJ2-1): ETGVTQSPTHLIKTRGQQVTLRCSSQSGHNTVSWYQQALGQGPQFIFQYYREEENGRGNFPPRFSGLQFPNYSSELNVNALELDDSALYLCASSLGQSSYNEQFFGPGTRLTVL.

The chain is built from TRBV6-5 and TRBJ1-3; the D gene is possibly TRBD1 (6 bases). V gave up 6 bases and J gave up 2 bases, with 11 bases separating them. The CDR3 spans 14 residues. From germline, CDR1 is MNHEY and CDR2 SVGAGI. The CDR3 nucleotides read TGTGCCAGCAGGCTAGGACAGACTGGAAACACCATATATTTT. This codes for CASRLGQTGNTIYF.